This T cell receptor (beta chain) was sequenced for a study of shared T cell receptors in the human thymus. Trimming took 2 bases from V and 5 from J, leaving 14 bases between them. Germline V gene data show CDR1 as MNHEY and CDR2 as SMNVEV (reference sequence). The CDR3 extends over 15 amino acids. Assay: immunoSEQ multiplex PCR; the TCRdb copy retains only in-frame clones and omits some. The sample includes about 380,000 clones, approximately 95% of them seen just once. Sequencing input: thymocytes. The V call is TRBV27, the J call TRBJ2-3; D unresolved. The TCR was taken from a human donor. CDR3 in DNA: TGTGCCAGCAGTTTACAGGCCCAGCTTAGAGATACGCAGTATTTT. Translating it yields CASSLQAQLRDTQYF.